This T cell receptor (beta chain) was found in a study of CD8 T cells in Susac syndrome. TCR beta was sequenced from blood CD8+ and CD4+ T cells. CDR1 and CDR2 (germline): MNHEY, SVGAGI. This CDR3 contains 15 residues. With V trimmed by 1 base and J by 8 bases, 7 bases remained unmatched. Reverse transcription used about 0.5 to 1 ug RNA and random hexamers. TCRdb fed the immunoSEQ multiplex PCR reads into MiXCR, producing one record per CDR3 protein. The table has roughly 400,000 distinct CDR3 sequences, around 83% seen once. This TCR derives from a human donor with multiple sclerosis. The source material was CD8+ T cells from PBMCs. The rearrangement links TRBV6-5 to TRBJ1-4; 7 bases fit TRBD1. CDR3 amino acids: CASSYFGTGVEKLFF. The CDR3 nucleotides are TGTGCCAGCAGTTACTTCGGCACAGGGGTCGAAAAACTGTTTTTT.